The 26 T cell receptor beta chains below come from one sample, sequenced in a study. Adaptor-ligated barcode primers were used to amplify TRBV12-4/TRBJ1-2 clonotypes. TCRdb passed the multiplex PCR reads through MiXCR, listing each CDR3 protein once. The table lists 750 to 1,000 distinct CDR3 sequences, 2.9% of them singletons. Treg sorting used a CD4+CD25+CD127-/low gate. Sample: tumor-infiltrating Tregs sorted from the breast tumor. The receptors originated from a female donor with breast cancer.

This clonotype was detected only a few times. This could be a read error, since a much larger clone is one nucleotide away. The chain joins TRBV12-3 or TRBV12-4 to TRBJ1-2; the match to TRBD1 covers 8 bases. The CDR3 totals 15 residues. The V and J ends lost 6 bases and 6 bases, in that order; junction bases with no gene match: 12. The CDR3 sequence is CASSIRQGKLDGYTF. The DNA of the CDR3 is TGTGCCAGCAGCATAAGACAGGGGAAGTTGGATGGCTACACCTTC.

By proportion, this clonotype is medium-sized. The V and J genes are TRBV12-3 or TRBV12-4 and TRBJ1-2, with D unclear. CDR3 size: 16 residues. Trimming left V 4 bases short and J 0 bases short, with 15 bases between. DNA of the CDR3: TGTGCCAGCAGTTCGCGTTCAAGGCCTACTAACTATGGCTACACCTTC. Translating gives CASSSRSRPTNYGYTF.

This clonotype is labeled as medium-sized (0.01 to 0.1%). The rearrangement joins TRBV12-3 or TRBV12-4 to TRBJ1-2, with D possibly being TRBD1 (6 bases). The CDR3 contains 13 residues. V was cut by 1 base and J by 8 bases, with 11 bases left in between. The CDR3 loop reads CASSLVTGYGYTF. For the CDR3, the DNA is TGTGCCAGCAGTTTAGTAACAGGGTACGGCTACACCTTC.

This clonotype is labeled medium-sized (0.01 to 0.1%). The chain uses TRBV12-3 or TRBV12-4 and TRBJ1-2, with TRBD1 matching over 8 bases. After removal of 3 bases from V and 8 bases from J, the junction contained 8 bases not matched to a gene. The CDR3 length is 14 residues. The CDR3 sequence: CASSLRDRIGGYTF. The CDR3 bases are TGTGCCAGCAGTTTGAGGGACAGGATAGGCGGCTACACCTTC.

Sample share makes this clonotype large. The rearrangement links TRBV12-3 or TRBV12-4 to TRBJ1-2, with D unclear. Trimming removed 3 bases from V and 5 bases from J, with 7 bases in between. The CDR3 has 12 residues. CDR3 residues: CASSLEAYGYTF. CDR3 sequence (DNA): TGTGCCAGCAGTTTGGAAGCTTATGGCTACACCTTC.

This clonotype is large within its sample. The CDR3 DNA reads as TGTGCCAGCAGTTTACCCGGGACAAGTAAGGGCTACACCTTC. Its translation: CASSLPGTSKGYTF. V is TRBV12-3 or TRBV12-4 and J is TRBJ1-2; D is possibly TRBD1 (6 bases). V lost 2 bases and J 8 bases, leaving 15 bases between the germline ends. The CDR3 is 14 amino acids.

In this sample, this clonotype is medium-sized (0.01 to 0.1%). The chain uses TRBV12-3 or TRBV12-4 and TRBJ1-2, with TRBD1 matching over 7 bases. CDR3 length equals 12 residues. The ends lost 5 bases at V and 6 bases at J; junction bases unmatched: 3. DNA for the CDR3: TGTGCCAGCAGTGACAGGGCCCATGGCTACACCTTC. Translated: CASSDRAHGYTF.

This clonotype was found many times. The rearrangement links TRBV12-3 or TRBV12-4 to TRBJ1-2, with TRBD1 matching 9 bases. The CDR3 totals 14 residues. V was clipped by 7 bases and J by 6 bases; unmatched bases: 9. CDR3 loop: CASIKGQGQDGYTF. DNA of the CDR3: TGTGCCAGCATTAAAGGACAGGGGCAGGATGGCTACACCTTC.

By share, this clonotype ranks as medium-sized. The V gene is TRBV12-3 or TRBV12-4, the J gene TRBJ1-2; D possibly corresponds to TRBD1 (6 bases). This CDR3 is 14 amino acids long. The V end was cut by 5 bases, the J end by 4 bases, with 14 bases between. CDR3 nucleotides: TGTGCCAGCAGTACGAGGACAGAATCCTATGGCTACACCTTC. This codes for CASSTRTESYGYTF.

This clonotype ranks as medium-sized. The J gene is TRBJ1-2, the V gene TRBV12-3 or TRBV12-4; D not resolved. V was cut by 3 bases and J by 7 bases, with 9 bases left in between. The CDR3 totals 12 residues. Here the CDR3 DNA reads TGTGCCAGCAGTTTCTACAGCGGTGGCTACACCTTC. Translating it yields CASSFYSGGYTF.

By sample share, this clonotype is medium-sized. The chain combines TRBV12-3 or TRBV12-4 with TRBJ1-2; possible D gene TRBD1, 6 bases. There are 13 residues in the CDR3. V gave up 3 bases and J gave up 8 bases, with 13 bases separating them. This CDR3 is CASSLQGPWGYTF. CDR3 in DNA: TGTGCCAGCAGTTTGCAGGGGCCCTGGGGCTACACCTTC.

This clonotype is classed as medium-sized. The rearrangement joins TRBV12-3 or TRBV12-4 to TRBJ1-2; D gene unclear. The length of the CDR3 is 13 residues. The V end was cut by 3 bases, the J end by 6 bases, with 11 bases between. The CDR3 nucleotides are TGTGCCAGCAGTTTCCCGAGGGTTGATGGCTACACCTTC. It encodes CASSFPRVDGYTF.

This clonotype is deemed medium-sized. The chain uses TRBV12-3 or TRBV12-4 and TRBJ1-2; D unclear. With 3 bases removed from V and 5 bases from J, the gap between germline ends came to 10 bases. The CDR3 loop spans 13 amino acids. Here the CDR3 DNA reads TGTGCCAGCAGTTTGAGAAGCGCATATGGCTACACCTTC. It yields the protein CASSLRSAYGYTF.

This clonotype is termed medium-sized. The rearrangement links TRBV12-3 or TRBV12-4 to TRBJ1-2; 8 nucleotides agree with TRBD1. Losses at the gene ends were 5 bases for V and 4 bases for J; bases not matched to a gene: 15. The CDR3 spans 17 residues. The CDR3 region has the DNA TGTGCCAGCAGTGCCCCGGACAGGGAGGAGTCGGTCTATGGCTACACCTTC. Its protein product is CASSAPDREESVYGYTF.

This clonotype has a count of ten or more. The gene calls are TRBV12-3 or TRBV12-4 and TRBJ1-2; 9 positions agree with TRBD1. After removal of 6 bases from V and 1 base from J, the junction contained 6 bases not matched to a gene. CDR3 size: 15 residues. The CDR3 protein is CASSPGTGSNYGYTF. For the CDR3, the DNA is TGTGCCAGCAGCCCCGGGACAGGGAGTAACTATGGCTACACCTTC.

This clonotype was observed at least ten times. The genes are TRBV12-3 or TRBV12-4 and TRBJ1-2; D might be TRBD1 (6 bases). V gave up 7 bases and J gave up 6 bases, with 18 bases separating them. The CDR3 length is 14 residues. The CDR3 DNA follows: TGTGCCAGCACCTTAGGAGGGGCAGGGGATGGCTACACCTTC. As protein: CASTLGGAGDGYTF.

In its sample, this clonotype is large. The chain recombines TRBV12-3 or TRBV12-4 with TRBJ1-2; D unresolved. Trimming left V 1 base short and J 8 bases short, with 5 bases between. This CDR3 has 11 residues. In DNA, the CDR3 is TGTGCCAGCAGTTTAGAGGGAGGCTACACCTTC. It yields the protein CASSLEGGYTF.

Sample share makes this clonotype medium-sized. The chain recombines TRBV12-3 or TRBV12-4 with TRBJ1-2; no reliable D call. The length of the CDR3 is 14 residues. Trimming removed 7 bases from V and 4 bases from J, with 16 bases in between. The CDR3 protein is CASTGSSLGYGYTF. In DNA form, the CDR3 reads TGTGCCAGCACGGGTTCCAGTTTGGGCTATGGCTACACCTTC.

This clonotype counts as medium-sized. The CDR3 DNA is TGTGCCAGCAGTTACCAGGACAGCATAGGCTACACCTTC. The encoded protein is CASSYQDSIGYTF. The chain joins TRBV12-3 or TRBV12-4 to TRBJ1-2, with D maybe TRBD1 (6 bases). The CDR3 length is 13 residues. V lost 4 bases and J 8 bases, leaving 14 bases between the germline ends.

In its sample, this clonotype is medium-sized. The rearrangement joins TRBV12-3 or TRBV12-4 to TRBJ1-2; D uncertain. Trimming cost V 3 bases and J 1 base, with 9 bases left between them. The CDR3 covers 14 residues. CDR3 sequence reads: CASSFDLSNYGYTF. The DNA for the CDR3 is TGTGCCAGCAGTTTCGACCTTAGTAACTATGGCTACACCTTC.

This clonotype is medium-sized (0.01 to 0.1%) within its sample. The chain has TRBV12-3 or TRBV12-4 and TRBJ1-2; possibly TRBD1 for D (5 bases). The V end was cut by 6 bases, the J end by 2 bases, with 19 bases between. The length of the CDR3 is 16 residues. CDR3 region: CASRQPRGIGNYGYTF. The CDR3 DNA sequence: TGTGCCAGCAGACAACCACGGGGCATCGGAAACTATGGCTACACCTTC.

This clonotype is deemed medium-sized. This sequence joins TRBV12-3 or TRBV12-4 and TRBJ1-2; D unresolved. V was cut by 4 bases and J by 2 bases, with 11 bases left in between. CDR3 size: 14 residues. The CDR3 bases are TGTGCCAGCAGTTCCTCGACAAGAAACTATGGCTACACCTTC. This translates into CASSSSTRNYGYTF.

This clonotype ranks as medium-sized (0.01 to 0.1%). The chain employs TRBV12-3 or TRBV12-4 and TRBJ1-2; possible D gene TRBD1, 5 bases. V was clipped by 6 bases and J by 2 bases, with 10 bases between them. The CDR3 covers 13 residues. In nucleotides, the CDR3 is TGTGCCAGCAGCAAGACAGAAAACTATGGCTACACCTTC. Its translation is CASSKTENYGYTF.

In its sample, this clonotype is medium-sized (0.01 to 0.1%). The rearrangement uses TRBV12-3 or TRBV12-4 and TRBJ1-2, with TRBD1 identical over 7 bases. CDR3 length: 14 amino acids. J lost 5 bases, V lost 6 bases, and 9 bases had no gene match. DNA of the CDR3: TGTGCCAGCAGGCCCTCCGGGACAGTGTATGGCTACACCTTC. Translating gives CASRPSGTVYGYTF.

This clonotype is classed as medium-sized. The V gene is TRBV12-3 or TRBV12-4, the J gene TRBJ1-2; D is unclear. This CDR3 is 15 amino acids long. With 2 bases removed from V and 7 bases from J, the gap between germline ends came to 17 bases. The chain's CDR3 is CASSLSTPLQLGYTF. CDR3 DNA sequence: TGTGCCAGCAGTTTAAGTACACCATTGCAGCTTGGCTACACCTTC.

By sample fraction, this clonotype is medium-sized (0.01 to 0.1%). The V and J genes are TRBV12-3 or TRBV12-4 and TRBJ1-2; D remains ambiguous. CDR3 length: 12 residues. V lost 6 bases and J 4 bases, leaving 9 bases between the germline ends. Here the CDR3 reads CASSRDLYGYTF. The CDR3 DNA reads as TGTGCCAGCAGCCGGGATCTCTATGGCTACACCTTC.